This T cell receptor (beta chain) was observed in a study of T cell repertoires in cytomegalovirus infection. Overall study results and limits: Clonotype analysis showed dominance of the ex vivo response by HLA-C-restricted CMV-specific TCR beta clonotypes. Carriers of CMV plus the relevant HLA were identified by cumulative public TCR beta family frequency.

CDR1 SGDLS and CDR2 YYNGEE come from the germline V gene. The CDR3 consists of 15 residues. V lost 2 bases and J lost 3; bases outside the gene matches: 5. On this clonotype itself: Its antigen remains unidentified.

In TCRdb, the reads were re-called with MiXCR into one record per CDR3 protein. The sample has 7,000 to 8,000 distinct CDR3 sequences; about half are singletons. The sequencing sample was made of PBMCs, sequenced either directly or after in vitro stimulation (not recorded which). This sequence was found in a human donor in good health (CMV status not recorded). Some clones in this sample may be carry-over from other donors' samples. The chain links TRBV9 to TRBJ2-5; 9 bases are a match to TRBD2. CDR3 in amino acids: CASSVRAGGKETQYF. For the CDR3, the DNA is TGTGCCAGCAGCGTCCGAGCGGGGGGAAAAGAGACCCAGTACTTC.